This entry describes one TCR beta chain. No cognate antigen has been identified for it. Base qualities are not provided; no much larger clone lies one nucleotide away. In the ophthalmopathy patients, disease was moderately to severely active, with a Clinical Activity Score of 3 or more, a NOSPECS grade of 4 or more, and a duration of less than 3 months. The study excluded patients with uncontrolled infections, other autoimmune diseases, pregnancy or lactation. Diagnoses relied on clinical symptoms, serum thyroxine and TRAb, thyroid ultrasound and orbital computed tomography. PBMCs were separated from 8 to 10 ml of fresh peripheral blood using Ficoll-Paque density gradient centrifugation. Total RNA was extracted with Trizol reagent, and quality was checked on an Agilent 2100 Bioanalyzer. The TCR beta CDR3 regions were amplified from RNA transcripts. The first round of RT-PCR for the TCR CDR3 was performed with the HTBI primer set and the Qiagen OneStep RT-PCR kit. Libraries were constructed in a second round of multiplex PCR, after which size selection and purification were carried out. Sequencing of the libraries was done on an Illumina HiSeq2000 using paired-end 100 bp reads. The original pipeline was this. SOAPnuke was used to process the raw data, throwing out any read that contained adapters or uncalled bases, had a mean Phred below 15, or lacked an exact constant-primer or identifier match. COPE v1.2.5 was used to merge high-quality paired reads, and clonotypes were defined as unique nucleotide sequences. MiTCR v1.1 was used to align the clonotypes against IMGT TRBV, TRBD and TRBJ reference segments. The analysis was restricted to V-J combinations with a frequency above 0.0001, which together covered 99.2% of the repertoires. The TCS score was defined as F50 (clonal expansion) divided by E x V (chaos), with BLOSUM62-based TCRdist calculated between CDR3 peptides within each V-J. Welch's t-statistics and random forest reduced fewer than 550 V-J features to around 14, which were used in a naive Bayes classifier (R e1071). TCRdb reworked the public reads: Q25 trimming with fastp, MiXCR clone assembly, productive beta chains retained. For every CDR3 protein sequence, its rows merge into one entry that carries the most common genes and DNA. These V and J calls originate from TCRdb's pipeline instead of the authors' own analysis. The sample table lists 500,000 or so distinct CDR3 sequences, around 15% of them with a count of one. Of the sample, around 32% falls within the top ten clones.

These data come from a study of T cells in Graves' hyperthyroidism and ophthalmopathy (dated by TCRdb to between 2017 and 2020). Study-level background: Peripheral blood was sampled at the time of initial diagnosis, prior to any treatment. Once sampling was done, hyperthyroidism patients were given methimazole at a starting dose of 30 mg daily, whereas ophthalmopathy patients were given high-dose intravenous methylprednisolone. The paper reports TCR Vbeta CDR3 sequencing of some 140 peripheral blood samples: 40 or so ophthalmopathy, approximately 74 hyperthyroidism and approximately 17 progressor patients. An independent validation cohort of 18 to 20 hyperthyroidism patients and approximately 17 patients who later progressed to ophthalmopathy tested prospective prediction of ophthalmopathy. The 95 to 100 discovery patients were randomly divided into training and test sets at a 7:3 ratio. To identify distinguishing TCR V-J signatures, a discovery cohort of 100 or so patients was used, comprising under 45 with Graves' ophthalmopathy and around 60 with stable Graves' hyperthyroidism. In six Graves' hyperthyroidism patients, the study also compared T-cell repertoires from thyroid tissue with T-cell repertoires from blood. Points the paper makes about the study in general: No statistical method was used to fix the sample size in advance, and group allocation was not hidden from the investigators. Ophthalmopathy was separated from stable hyperthyroidism by a 13 V-J signature model, with just over 85% sensitivity and approximately 81% specificity obtained in cross-validation and 80%/75% obtained in testing. Most expanded thyroid clonotypes (frequency above 0.001) were also detected in blood, suggesting blood repertoires may reflect thyroid immune responses. In validation, the model predicted progression to ophthalmopathy a median of 6.5 months before onset, with roughly 70% sensitivity and about 72% specificity.

For CDR1 and CDR2, the germline V gene lists SGHTA and FQGTGA. The CDR3 sequence holds 18 residues, the cysteine and phenylalanine included. The entry retains the CDR3 DNA only, 54 bases that are in frame from base 1. Trimming costs V 3 bases and J 5 bases, and their ends lie 24 bases apart. Material for sequencing was blood. The V gene is TRBV7-3 and the J gene is TRBJ2-3, with a tentative D gene TRBD2 over 5 matching bases. This sequence was found in a woman aged 25 to 39 with Graves' ophthalmopathy. The CDR3 has the sequence CASSLTSEGPRGGDTQYF. The DNA is TGTGCCAGCAGCTTGACGTCAGAGGGTCCCCGTGGAGGAGATACGCAGTATTTT.